The 18 T cell receptor beta chains reported below all come from one sample, sequenced in a study of blood T cell repertoires in COVID-19. Clones were sequenced by immunoSEQ multiplex PCR, and TCRdb holds only the in-frame ones, with some missing. The table lists around 200,000 clones, around four fifths of them singletons. The sequencing sample was made of PBMCs or T cells enriched from blood (not recorded which). The receptors shown here come from a man aged 35-49 years who had recovered from COVID-19.

In this sample, this clone turned up once. This rearrangement joins TRBV11-3 to TRBJ2-7; D gene ambiguous. V was clipped by 3 bases and J by 2 bases, with 8 bases between them. This CDR3 has 13 amino acids. Germline V lookup: CDR1 SGHNT, CDR2 YENEEA. The CDR3 nucleotides read TGTGCCAGCAGCTTTGCACAGACCTACGAGCAGTACTTC. Translating it yields CASSFAQTYEQYF.

V and J are TRBV15 and TRBJ1-1; D not certain. This CDR3 spans 13 amino acids. CDR1 LNHNV and CDR2 YYDKDF come from the germline V gene (reference sequence). V lost 5 bases and J lost 0, with 7 bases in between. Here the CDR3 reads CATSLILNTEAFF. Here the CDR3 DNA reads TGTGCCACCAGCCTTATATTGAACACTGAAGCTTTCTTT.

The chain joins TRBV12-3 or TRBV12-4 to TRBJ1-5; no definite D call. The V gene lost 3 bases and the J gene lost 5 bases, with 8 bases spanning the gap. The CDR3 is made up of 13 amino acids. The CDR3 region has the DNA TGTGCCAGCAGTTTCATGGAGTATCAGCCCCAGCATTTT. Amino acids: CASSFMEYQPQHF.

In its sample, this clone was seen many times. The rearrangement joins TRBV4-1 to TRBJ1-1, with D uncertain. The CDR3 spans 12 residues. In germline, CDR1 is MGHRA, CDR2 YSYEKL. Trimming cost V 4 bases and J 3 bases, with 6 bases left between them. This chain's CDR3 is CASSREYTEAFF. The CDR3, as DNA: TGCGCCAGCAGCCGGGAGTACACTGAAGCTTTCTTT.

V gene TRBV2 combines with J gene TRBJ2-5, with 8 bases that match TRBD2. With 5 bases clipped from V and 1 base from J, the junction kept 6 bases outside the gene matches. CDR3 length: 15 amino acids. Germline values: CDR1 SNHLY, CDR2 FYNNEI. The CDR3 loop is CASSRSGGTQETQYF. The DNA of the CDR3 is TGTGCCAGCAGTCGAAGCGGGGGCACCCAAGAGACCCAGTACTTC.

The rearrangement links TRBV7-9 to TRBJ2-1, with 12 nucleotides matching TRBD2. Per germline, CDR1 SEHNR and CDR2 FQNEAQ (reference sequence). There are 18 residues in the CDR3. V gave up 2 bases and J gave up 7 bases; unmatched junction bases: 12. Written as DNA, the CDR3 is TGTGCCAGCAGCTTAAGTCTCGGTACTAGCGGGAGGAAGAATGAGCAGTTCTTC. Translated: CASSLSLGTSGRKNEQFF.

For the CDR3, the DNA is TGTGCCAGCAGCCCTCGGACAGAGGCCAACTATGGCTACACCTTC. Translating gives CASSPRTEANYGYTF. The chain links TRBV11-2 to TRBJ1-2; D perhaps matches TRBD1 (6 bases). Germline-derived CDR1 and CDR2 are SGHAT and FQNNGV. This CDR3 has 15 residues. The V end was cut by 5 bases, the J end by 2 bases, with 15 bases between.

This rearrangement joins TRBV9 to TRBJ1-2; 8 bases agree with TRBD1. The V gene end was trimmed by 2 bases and the J gene end by 2 bases; junction bases not matched to a gene: 5. CDR3 length: 15 residues. Germline CDR1 reads SGDLS; CDR2 reads YYNGEE. The CDR3 nucleotides read TGTGCCAGCAGCGTCTACGGGACAGGAAACTATGGCTACACCTTC. It codes for CASSVYGTGNYGYTF.

The V and J genes are TRBV7-8 and TRBJ1-4; D unresolved. Trimming removed 4 bases from V and 0 bases from J, with 12 bases in between. Germline V gene sequence: CDR1 SGHVS, CDR2 FQNEAQ. The CDR3 runs to 16 residues. CDR3 bases: TGTGCCAGCAGCTCCCATTACAGCCCAACTAATGAAAAACTGTTTTTT. This codes for CASSSHYSPTNEKLFF.

This chain joins TRBV19 and TRBJ1-1; D is unclear. The length of the CDR3 is 15 residues. Trimming shortened V by 3 bases and J by 0 bases, and 11 bases separated the two germline ends. Germline CDR1 reads LNHDA; CDR2 reads SQIVND (reference sequence). The DNA of the CDR3 is TGTGCCAGTAGTATCGGCAGCGTTGTGAACACTGAAGCTTTCTTT. Protein sequence: CASSIGSVVNTEAFF. The complete variable domain, with remaining parts taken from reference TRBV19 and TRBJ1-1, reads DGGITQSPKYLFRKEGQNVTLSCEQNLNHDAMYWYRQDPGQGLRLIYYSQIVNDFQKGDIAEGYSVSREKKESFPLTVTSAQKNPTAFYLCASSIGSVVNTEAFFGQGTRLTVV.

The chain joins TRBV4-1 to TRBJ2-7; 7 bases map to TRBD1. Germline V gives CDR1 MGHRA, CDR2 YSYEKL. This CDR3 contains 16 residues. The V and J ends lost 4 bases and 2 bases, in that order; junction bases with no gene match: 11. The CDR3 nucleotides are TGCGCCAGCAGCCGAAACTCTGGGGACAGAGCCTACGAGCAGTACTTC. It yields the protein CASSRNSGDRAYEQYF.

The rearrangement uses TRBV3-1 (or the pseudogene TRBV3-2) and TRBJ2-1; 10 bases fit TRBD2. V lost 7 bases to trimming and J lost 2 bases; unmatched junction nucleotides: 5. Germline V gene lookup returns CDR1 LGHDT and CDR2 YNNKEL (reference sequence). CDR3 length: 15 residues. CDR3: CASTSSGSTYNEQFF. In DNA form, the CDR3 reads TGTGCCAGCACCTCTAGCGGGAGTACCTACAATGAGCAGTTCTTC.

A word on this clone: The identical CDR3 is also encoded by other nucleotide sequences in the sample. The chain is built from TRBV7-9 and TRBJ1-1; D not certain. V was pared by 1 base and J by 1 base, with 10 bases between. CDR3 length: 15 amino acids. Germline values: CDR1 SEHNR, CDR2 FQNEAQ (reference sequence). CDR3 DNA: TGTGCCAGCAGCTTAGTTGCAGGAACGAACACTGAAGCTTTCTTT. Its translation is CASSLVAGTNTEAFF. The full variable domain, with the rest looked up from reference TRBV7-9 and TRBJ1-1, is DTGVSQNPRHKITKRGQNVTFRCDPISEHNRLYWYRQTLGQGPEFLTYFQNEAQLEKSRLLSDRFSAERPKGSFSTLEIQRTEQGDSAMYLCASSLVAGTNTEAFFGQGTRLTVV.

The chain employs TRBV19 and TRBJ1-3; D is ambiguous. This CDR3 is built from 14 residues. Germline loops: CDR1 LNHDA, CDR2 SQIVND (reference sequence). The V and J ends lost 7 bases and 3 bases respectively, with 13 bases between them. The CDR3 nucleotides read TGTGCCAGTAAAGAATACGGCGGTGGAAACACCATATATTTT. Protein product: CASKEYGGGNTIYF.

This clone was seen a few times. The chain uses TRBV12-3 or TRBV12-4 and TRBJ1-6; D remains ambiguous. The CDR3 contains 13 residues. V shed 4 bases and J shed 11 bases, with 12 bases lying between them. CDR3 DNA sequence: TGTGCCAGCAGTTATAGACTCTTACCACCCCTCCACTTT. The encoded protein is CASSYRLLPPLHF.

This chain uses TRBV19 with TRBJ2-3; TRBD1 matches at 7 bases. With 6 bases clipped from V and 6 bases from J, the junction kept 12 bases outside the gene matches. The CDR3 covers 15 residues. Germline V gives CDR1 LNHDA, CDR2 SQIVND (reference sequence). The CDR3: CASSLRGGGEDTQYF. The CDR3, as DNA: TGTGCCAGTAGCCTGCGAGGGGGCGGTGAGGATACGCAGTATTTT.

This clone was observed once. V and J are TRBV29-1 and TRBJ2-5; D not resolved. Germline loops: CDR1 SQVTM, CDR2 ANQGSEA. The V and J ends lost 6 bases and 1 base respectively, with 3 bases between them. The CDR3 contains 10 residues. The DNA for the CDR3 is TGCAGCGTCTCCCAAGAGACCCAGTACTTC. It specifies CSVSQETQYF.

The gene calls are TRBV27 and TRBJ1-6; a possible D gene is TRBD1 (5 bases). The germline gives CDR1 MNHEY, CDR2 SMNVEV (reference sequence). Trimming cost V 6 bases and J 0 bases, with 9 bases left between them. This CDR3 comprises 15 residues. CDR3 nucleotides: TGTGCCAGCAGGCAGCAGGGCTCCTATAATTCACCCCTCCACTTT. It encodes CASRQQGSYNSPLHF.